The clone carrying this TCR beta chain was observed at least ten times. Its antigen is unidentified. Exclusion criteria comprised other autoimmune diseases, uncontrolled infections, pregnancy or lactation in patients. The source of the sample is a study of Graves' ophthalmopathy and Graves' hyperthyroidism. RNA transcripts were the source from which TCR beta CDR3 regions were amplified. RT-PCR was first run with HTBI primers, then multiplex PCR in a second round. TCRdb re-called the multiplex PCR reads through MiXCR, storing one row per CDR3 protein. The sample lists 450,000 to 600,000 distinct CDR3 sequences, less than 45% occurring once. Study-wide points: A majority of expanded thyroid clonotypes exceeding 0.001 frequency were likewise present in blood.

Trimming left V 1 base short and J 1 base short, with 13 bases between. The CDR3 runs to 16 residues. The germline V gene encodes CDR1 LGHNA and CDR2 YNFKEQ. The genes are TRBV4-2 and TRBJ1-1, with D tentatively TRBD1 (5 bases). This clonotype was obtained from an adult man with Graves' hyperthyroidism. Sequenced material: peripheral blood or thyroid tissue (not recorded which). The CDR3 sequence is CASSQGEGRPNTEAFF. The CDR3 region has the DNA TGTGCCAGCAGCCAAGGCGAGGGACGGCCGAACACTGAAGCTTTCTTT.